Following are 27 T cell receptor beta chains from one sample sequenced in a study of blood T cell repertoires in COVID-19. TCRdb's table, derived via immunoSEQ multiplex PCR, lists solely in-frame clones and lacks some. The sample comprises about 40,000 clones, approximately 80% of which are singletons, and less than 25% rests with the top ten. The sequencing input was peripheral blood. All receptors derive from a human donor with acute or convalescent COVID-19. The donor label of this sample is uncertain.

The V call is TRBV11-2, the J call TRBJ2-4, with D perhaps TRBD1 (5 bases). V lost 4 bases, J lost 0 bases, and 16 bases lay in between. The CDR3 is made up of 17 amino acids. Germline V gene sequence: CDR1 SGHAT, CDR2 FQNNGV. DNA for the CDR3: TGTGCCAGCAGCTCCCGACAGTCTGGGGTAGCCAAAAACATTCAGTACTTC. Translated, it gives CASSSRQSGVAKNIQYF. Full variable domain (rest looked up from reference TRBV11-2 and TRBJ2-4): EAGVAQSPRYKIIEKRQSVAFWCNPISGHATLYWYQQILGQGPKLLIQFQNNGVVDDSQLPKDRFSAERLKGVDSTLKIQPAKLEDSAVYLCASSSRQSGVAKNIQYFGAGTRLSVL.

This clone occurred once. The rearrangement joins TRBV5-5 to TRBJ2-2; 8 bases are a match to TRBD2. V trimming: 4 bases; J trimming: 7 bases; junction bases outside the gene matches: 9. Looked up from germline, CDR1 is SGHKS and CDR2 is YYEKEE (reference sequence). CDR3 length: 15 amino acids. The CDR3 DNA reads TGTGCCAGCAGCCCAACCGGGACTAGGCACGGGGAGCTGTTTTTT. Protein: CASSPTGTRHGELFF.

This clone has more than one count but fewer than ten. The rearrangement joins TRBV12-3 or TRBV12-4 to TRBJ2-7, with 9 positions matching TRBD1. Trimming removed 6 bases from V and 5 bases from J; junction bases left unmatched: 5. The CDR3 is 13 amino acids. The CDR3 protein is CASSFRTGDEQYF. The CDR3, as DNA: TGTGCCAGCAGCTTCCGGACAGGGGACGAGCAGTACTTC.

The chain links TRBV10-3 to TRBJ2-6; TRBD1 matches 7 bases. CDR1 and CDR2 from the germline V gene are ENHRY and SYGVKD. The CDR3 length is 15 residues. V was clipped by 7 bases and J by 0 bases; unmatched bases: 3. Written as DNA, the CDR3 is TGTGCCATCAACCGACAGGGCTCTGGGGCCAACGTCCTGACTTTC. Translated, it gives CAINRQGSGANVLTF.

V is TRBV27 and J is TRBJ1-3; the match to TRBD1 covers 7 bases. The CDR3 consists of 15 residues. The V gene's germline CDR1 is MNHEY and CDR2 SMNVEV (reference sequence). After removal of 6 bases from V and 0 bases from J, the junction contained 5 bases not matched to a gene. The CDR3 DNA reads TGTGCCAGCAGACGGGACAGCATCTCTGGAAACACCATATATTTT. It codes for CASRRDSISGNTIYF.

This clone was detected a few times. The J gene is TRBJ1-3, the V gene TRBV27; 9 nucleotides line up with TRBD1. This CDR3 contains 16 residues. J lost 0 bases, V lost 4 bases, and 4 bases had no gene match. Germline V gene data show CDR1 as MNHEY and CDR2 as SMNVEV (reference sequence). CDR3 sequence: CASSSGTGSSGNTIYF. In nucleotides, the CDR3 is TGTGCCAGCAGTTCTGGGACAGGGAGCTCTGGAAACACCATATATTTT.

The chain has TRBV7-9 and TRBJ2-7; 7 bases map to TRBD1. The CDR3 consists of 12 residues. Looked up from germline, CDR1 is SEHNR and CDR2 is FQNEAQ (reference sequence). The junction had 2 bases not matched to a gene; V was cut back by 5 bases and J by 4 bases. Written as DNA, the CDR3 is TGTGCCAGCAGCCGGACAGGATACGAGCAGTACTTC. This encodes CASSRTGYEQYF.

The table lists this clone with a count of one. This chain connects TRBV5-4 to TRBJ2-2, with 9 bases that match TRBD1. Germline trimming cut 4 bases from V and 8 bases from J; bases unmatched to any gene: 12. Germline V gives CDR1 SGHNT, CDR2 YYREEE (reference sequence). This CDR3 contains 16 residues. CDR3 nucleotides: TGTGCCAGCAGCCGTTGGGGACAGGGTGGAATAGGGGAGCTGTTTTTT. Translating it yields CASSRWGQGGIGELFF.

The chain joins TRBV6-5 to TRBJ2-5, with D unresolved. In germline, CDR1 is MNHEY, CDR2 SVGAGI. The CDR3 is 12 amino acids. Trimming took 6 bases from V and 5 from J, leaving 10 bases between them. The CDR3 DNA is TGTGCCAGCAGGCTAGTTGGGGAGACCCAGTACTTC. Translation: CASRLVGETQYF.

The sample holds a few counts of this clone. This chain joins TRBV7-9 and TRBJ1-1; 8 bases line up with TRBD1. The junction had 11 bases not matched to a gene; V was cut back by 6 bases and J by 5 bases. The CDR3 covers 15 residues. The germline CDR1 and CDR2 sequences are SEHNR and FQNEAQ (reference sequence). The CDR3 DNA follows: TGTGCCAGCAGACCATCCAGGGGGCAGATGACTGAAGCTTTCTTT. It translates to CASRPSRGQMTEAFF.

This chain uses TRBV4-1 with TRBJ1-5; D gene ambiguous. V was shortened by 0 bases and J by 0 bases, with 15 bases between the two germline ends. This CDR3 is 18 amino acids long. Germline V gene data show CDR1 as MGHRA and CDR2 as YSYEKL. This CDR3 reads CASSQDSAQSVSNQPQHF. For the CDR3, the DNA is TGCGCCAGCAGCCAAGACTCCGCCCAGAGCGTTAGCAATCAGCCCCAGCATTTT.

The CDR3 nucleotides are TGTGCCAGCAGTGGGGACAGGACAGAGCAGTACTTC. Protein: CASSGDRTEQYF. The chain joins TRBV12-3 or TRBV12-4 to TRBJ2-7; 8 bases are a match to TRBD1. V lost 5 bases, J lost 7 bases, and 4 bases stayed unmatched. The CDR3 loop spans 12 amino acids.

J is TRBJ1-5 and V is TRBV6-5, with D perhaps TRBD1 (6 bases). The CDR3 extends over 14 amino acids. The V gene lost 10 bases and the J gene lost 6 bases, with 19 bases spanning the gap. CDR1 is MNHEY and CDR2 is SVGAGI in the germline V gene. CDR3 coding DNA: TGTGCCAACTGGGGAAAAACCAGGGGTCAGCCCCAGCATTTT. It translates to CANWGKTRGQPQHF.

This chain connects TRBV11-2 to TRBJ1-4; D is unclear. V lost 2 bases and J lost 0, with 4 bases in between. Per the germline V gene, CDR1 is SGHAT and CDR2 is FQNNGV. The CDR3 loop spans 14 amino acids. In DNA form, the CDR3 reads TGTGCCAGCAGCTTACTAACAACTAATGAAAAACTGTTTTTT. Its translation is CASSLLTTNEKLFF.

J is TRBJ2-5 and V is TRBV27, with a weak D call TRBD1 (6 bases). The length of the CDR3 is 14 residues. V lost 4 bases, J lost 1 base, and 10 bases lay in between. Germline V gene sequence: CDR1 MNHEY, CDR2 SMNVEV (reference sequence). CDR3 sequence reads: CASSSRQAQETQYF. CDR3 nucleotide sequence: TGTGCCAGCAGTTCTCGACAGGCCCAAGAGACCCAGTACTTC.

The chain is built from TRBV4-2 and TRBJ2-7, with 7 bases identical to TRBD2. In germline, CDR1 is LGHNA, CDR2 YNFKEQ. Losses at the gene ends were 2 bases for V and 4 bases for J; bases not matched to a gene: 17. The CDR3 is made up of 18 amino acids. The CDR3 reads CASSQFFGLGEGQYEQYF. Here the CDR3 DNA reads TGTGCCAGCAGCCAATTTTTCGGCCTCGGGGAGGGGCAATACGAGCAGTACTTC.

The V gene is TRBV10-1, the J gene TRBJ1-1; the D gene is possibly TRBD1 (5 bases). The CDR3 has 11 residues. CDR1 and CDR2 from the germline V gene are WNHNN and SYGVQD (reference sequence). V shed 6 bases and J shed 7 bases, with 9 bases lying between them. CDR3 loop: CASSGGREAFF. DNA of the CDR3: TGCGCCAGCAGCGGGGGTCGTGAAGCTTTCTTT.

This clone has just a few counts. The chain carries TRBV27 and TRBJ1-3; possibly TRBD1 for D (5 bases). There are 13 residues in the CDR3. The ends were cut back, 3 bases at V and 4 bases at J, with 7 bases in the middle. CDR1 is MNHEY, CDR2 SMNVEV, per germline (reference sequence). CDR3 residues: CASSFTGGNTIYF. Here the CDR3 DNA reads TGTGCCAGCAGTTTCACAGGCGGAAACACCATATATTTT.

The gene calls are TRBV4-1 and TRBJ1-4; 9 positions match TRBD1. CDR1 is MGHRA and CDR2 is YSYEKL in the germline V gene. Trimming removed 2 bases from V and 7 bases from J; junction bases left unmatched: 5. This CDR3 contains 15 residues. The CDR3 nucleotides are TGCGCCAGCAGCCAAAGGACAGGGGCAGGTGAAAAACTGTTTTTT. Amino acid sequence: CASSQRTGAGEKLFF.

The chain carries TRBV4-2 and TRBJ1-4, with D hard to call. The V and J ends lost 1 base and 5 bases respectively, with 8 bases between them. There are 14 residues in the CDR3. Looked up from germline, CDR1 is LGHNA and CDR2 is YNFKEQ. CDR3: CASSQVSGNEKLFF. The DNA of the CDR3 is TGTGCCAGCAGCCAAGTATCGGGGAATGAAAAACTGTTTTTT.

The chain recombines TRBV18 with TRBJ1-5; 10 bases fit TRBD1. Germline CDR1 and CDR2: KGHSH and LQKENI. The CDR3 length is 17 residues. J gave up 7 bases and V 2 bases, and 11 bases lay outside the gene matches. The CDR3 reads CASSPSGGDRGGQPQHF. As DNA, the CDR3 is TGTGCCAGCTCACCATCGGGGGGGGACAGGGGCGGACAGCCCCAGCATTTT.

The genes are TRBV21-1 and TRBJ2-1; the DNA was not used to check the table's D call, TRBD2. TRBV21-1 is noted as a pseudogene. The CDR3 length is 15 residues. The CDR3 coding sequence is TGTGCCAGCAGTTCAGGGATAGCGGGGTCCAATGAGCAGTTCTTC. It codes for CASSSGIAGSNEQFF.

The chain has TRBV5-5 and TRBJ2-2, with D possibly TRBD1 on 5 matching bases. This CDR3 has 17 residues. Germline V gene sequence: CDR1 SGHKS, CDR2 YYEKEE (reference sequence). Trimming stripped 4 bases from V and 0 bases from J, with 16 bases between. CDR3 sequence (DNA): TGTGCCAGCAGCCCTGACAGAACTAACGCGAACACCGGGGAGCTGTTTTTT. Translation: CASSPDRTNANTGELFF.

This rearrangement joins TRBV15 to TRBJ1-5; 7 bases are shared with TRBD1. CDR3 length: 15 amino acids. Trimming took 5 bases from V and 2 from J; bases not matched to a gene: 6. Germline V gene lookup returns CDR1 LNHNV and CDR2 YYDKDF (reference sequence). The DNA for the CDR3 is TGTGCCACCAGCGAACAGGGGCTGGGCAATCAGCCCCAGCATTTT. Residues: CATSEQGLGNQPQHF. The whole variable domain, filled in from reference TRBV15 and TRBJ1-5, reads DAMVIQNPRYQVTQFGKPVTLSCSQTLNHNVMYWYQQKSSQAPKLLFHYYDKDFNNEADTPDNFQSRRPNTSFCFLDIRSPGLGDTAMYLCATSEQGLGNQPQHFGDGTRLSIL.

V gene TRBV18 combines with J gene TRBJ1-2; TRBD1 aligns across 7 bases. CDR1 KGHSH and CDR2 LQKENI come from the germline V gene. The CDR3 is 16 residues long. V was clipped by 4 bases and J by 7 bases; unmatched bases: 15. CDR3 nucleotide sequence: TGTGCCAGCTCACAGGGGGCCAGGGGACAGCTTGGTGGCTACACCTTC. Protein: CASSQGARGQLGGYTF.

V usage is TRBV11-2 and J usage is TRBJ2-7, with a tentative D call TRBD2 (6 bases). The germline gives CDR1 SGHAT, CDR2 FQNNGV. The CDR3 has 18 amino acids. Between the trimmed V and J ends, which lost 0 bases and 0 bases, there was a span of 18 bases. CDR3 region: CASSLDWEATGLSYEQYF. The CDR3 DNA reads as TGTGCCAGCAGCTTAGACTGGGAGGCTACAGGTCTCTCCTACGAGCAGTACTTC.

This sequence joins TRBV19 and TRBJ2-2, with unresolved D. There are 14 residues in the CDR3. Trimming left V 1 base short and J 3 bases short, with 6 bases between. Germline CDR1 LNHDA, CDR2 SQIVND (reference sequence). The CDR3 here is CASSIGIDTGELFF. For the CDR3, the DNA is TGTGCCAGTAGTATAGGCATAGACACCGGGGAGCTGTTTTTT.